One sample yielded the 2 T cell receptor beta chains listed below, sequenced in a study of technical replicates of blood from a handful of donors (dated by TCRdb to 2016 to 2017). The library came from the immunoSEQ multiplex PCR assay. TCRdb holds this immuneACCESS table with in-frame rearrangements only. Some clones are missing; in checked studies, unresolved V genes explain under half, and the rest has no known cause. The sample table shows about 79,000 clones, and about 90% are seen once. About 0.38% of the sample is held by the ten biggest clonotypes. Input material: T cells isolated from PBMCs. Receptor source: a human donor in good health. Some clones in this sample may be carry-over from other donors' samples.

The chain has TRBV4-1 and TRBJ2-5; D is ambiguous. The better agreement between TRBJ2-7 and the DNA end casts doubt on the J call. The length of the CDR3 is 15 residues. Looked up from germline, CDR1 is MGHRA and CDR2 is YSYEKL. The CDR3 is CASSQGLGVQSEQYF. CDR3 nucleotide sequence: TGCGCCAGCAGCCAAGGTCTCGGAGTCCAAAGCGAGCAGTACTTC.

The rearrangement uses TRBV11-2 and TRBJ2-1; 14 nucleotides align to TRBD2. Germline trimming cut 10 bases from V and 8 bases from J; bases unmatched to any gene: 10. The CDR3 consists of 15 residues. Germline V gene data show CDR1 as SGHAT and CDR2 as FQNNGV. CDR3 residues: CATLGLAGEWDEQFF. The DNA for the CDR3 is TGTGCCACCCTGGGACTAGCGGGAGAGTGGGATGAGCAGTTCTTC.